This T cell receptor beta chain was recorded in a study of T cells after yellow fever vaccination. Findings and caveats of the study: Abundant contaminating clonotypes from the bulk population could appear in FACS-sorted repertoires.

This clonotype came up many times. TCRdb independently ran MiXCR on the 5' RACE reads; one entry per CDR3 protein. The sample lists about 30,000 distinct CDR3 sequences, 6% to 8% occurring once. The CDR3 has 14 amino acids. Per germline, CDR1 ENHRY and CDR2 SYGVKD. Trimming cost V 2 bases and J 2 bases, with 9 bases left between them. The specimen comprised PBMCs, either bulk or a sorted T-cell subset (CD4+, CD8+, memory, or dextramer-sorted; not recorded which), sampled on the day of the yellow fever booster vaccination. The genes are TRBV10-3 and TRBJ2-5; D is uncertain. The TCR sequence derives from a man under 40 who received the YFV17D yellow fever vaccine. The CDR3 reads CAISEAALQETQYF. CDR3 in DNA: TGTGCCATCAGTGAGGCAGCCCTACAAGAGACCCAGTACTTC.